These T cell receptor beta chains were read from a single sample in a study of T-cell reconstitution after alpha-beta-depleted transplantation in children. One entry per CDR3 protein, called by TCRdb with MiXCR from the PCR reads. The repertoire holds 200,000 to 250,000 distinct CDR3 sequences, roughly a tenth seen once, with 28% in the top ten. The sequenced sample was PBMCs, obtained before TCRalphabeta/CD19-depleted stem cell transplant. The receptors were gathered from a child less than two years old with acute myeloid leukemia, due to receive a stem cell transplant. The conserved cysteine and the conserved F or W are not part of the CDR3 here.

j_call v_call cdr3_aa
TRBJ1-5 TRBV12-3/TRBV12-4 ASSLIEGQPQH
TRBJ2-5 TRBV15 ATSRDAAGQYETQY
TRBJ1-6 TRBV18 ASSHDKPGLNSPLH
TRBJ2-6 TRBV12-3/TRBV12-4 ASSQPGRISGANVLT
TRBJ1-5 TRBV19 ASRTGDRDNQPQH
TRBJ1-2 TRBV29-1 SGTGDYGYT
TRBJ2-7 TRBV20-1 SAPQGARDEQY
TRBJ1-1 TRBV2 ASSGQGQNTEAF
TRBJ2-3 TRBV5-1 ASSLAGGASGSWGDTQY
TRBJ1-2 TRBV9 ASSVGTQSYGYT
TRBJ2-2 TRBV28 ASSFWTSGSTGELF
TRBJ2-3 TRBV7-9 ASSSGTSGGPTDTQY
TRBJ1-1 TRBV5-1 ASSLPGTGGTEAF
TRBJ2-3 TRBV30 AWSLTSGGGNTQY
TRBJ2-7 TRBV6-5 ASSYSGGEAYEQY
TRBJ1-2 TRBV27 ASSRGQNLYGYT
TRBJ2-5 TRBV7-9 ASSFRSPGTQY
TRBJ1-5 TRBV7-8 ASSFEGRTPSNQPQH
TRBJ2-7 TRBV18 ASSLQTGTGGEQY
TRBJ1-4 TRBV28 ASSFGYSGGGKNEKLF
TRBJ2-1 TRBV5-4 ASSLGSAENNEQF
TRBJ1-1 TRBV20-1 SAQGHNTEAF
TRBJ1-2 TRBV7-2 ASRSGQGHLYGYT
TRBJ1-1 TRBV7-2 ASRIGQNTEAF
TRBJ2-7 TRBV20-1 SARGFGSSYEQY
TRBJ2-7 TRBV2 ANSDAGRDDEQY
TRBJ2-1 TRBV11-1 ASSLVPFLNEQF
TRBJ2-1 TRBV5-1 ASRILAANYNEQF
TRBJ2-2 TRBV3-1 ASSHSPGELF
TRBJ2-2 TRBV7-6 ASSRDALGELF
TRBJ1-1 TRBV5-5 ASSLMTHTEAF
TRBJ2-1 TRBV21-1 ANQAGHYNEQF
TRBJ1-4 TRBV18 ASSSGHRGEKLF
TRBJ2-3 TRBV25-1 ASSPSGGADTQY
TRBJ2-4 TRBV5-1 ASSFKGEDIQY
TRBJ1-5 TRBV6-5 ASSFVQNSNQPQH
TRBJ2-7 TRBV18 ASSPALQGYEQY
TRBJ2-7 TRBV3-1 ASSQGAVSYEQY
TRBJ2-1 TRBV11-3 VSSLFSEGWNNEQF
TRBJ2-1 TRBV12-3/TRBV12-4 ASSLVYVQGYNEQF
TRBJ1-2 TRBV29-1 SAEGST
TRBJ2-2 TRBV5-5 ASSSLTGRTGELF
TRBJ2-7 TRBV29-1 SVAPGRTYEQY
TRBJ2-3 TRBV5-1 ASSHPRTDTQY
TRBJ1-2 TRBV20-1 SARDGGVIKGGYT
TRBJ1-2 TRBV12-3/TRBV12-4 ASSLLWGYT
TRBJ1-2 TRBV6-2/TRBV6-3 ASRPDRGRRGYT
TRBJ1-5 TRBV12-3/TRBV12-4 ASSSGSRPQH
TRBJ2-1 TRBV5-1 ASSFRSSYNEQF
TRBJ2-1 TRBV7-6 ASSSRPPDSTKTLQF
TRBJ2-2 TRBV15 ATSRDHGELF
TRBJ2-1 TRBV5-6 ASSLLAAGEQF
TRBJ1-1 TRBV20-1 SARDPTGAEYTEAF